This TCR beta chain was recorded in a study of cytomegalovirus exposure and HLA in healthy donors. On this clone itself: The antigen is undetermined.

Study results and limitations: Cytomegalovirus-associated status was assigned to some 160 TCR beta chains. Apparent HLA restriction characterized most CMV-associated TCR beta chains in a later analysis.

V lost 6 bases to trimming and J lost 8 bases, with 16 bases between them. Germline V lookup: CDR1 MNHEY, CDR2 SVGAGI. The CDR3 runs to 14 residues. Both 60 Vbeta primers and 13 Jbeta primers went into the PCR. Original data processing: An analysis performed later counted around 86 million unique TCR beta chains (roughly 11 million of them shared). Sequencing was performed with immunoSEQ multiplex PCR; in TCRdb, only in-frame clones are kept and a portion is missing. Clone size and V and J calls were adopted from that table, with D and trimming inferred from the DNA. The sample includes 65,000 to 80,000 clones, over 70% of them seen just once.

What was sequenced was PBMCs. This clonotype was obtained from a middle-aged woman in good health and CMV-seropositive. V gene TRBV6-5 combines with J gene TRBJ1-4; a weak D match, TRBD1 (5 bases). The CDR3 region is CASREGPFGEKLFF. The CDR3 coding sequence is TGTGCCAGCAGGGAGGGACCTTTTGGCGAAAAACTGTTTTTT.